This T cell receptor (beta chain) came from a study of a mutant IDH1 vaccine in newly diagnosed glioma. Details on this clone: Antigen: not known.

Time point in this sample: week 35, safety follow-up. Vaccinated patients received 300 ug of mutant IDH1 20-mer peptide per dose, with topical imiquimod. The V end was cut by 0 bases, the J end by 4 bases, with 11 bases between. Germline values: CDR1 SGHVS, CDR2 FNYEAQ. This CDR3 is built from 15 residues. Sequencing was performed with immunoSEQ multiplex PCR; in TCRdb, only in-frame clones are kept and a portion is missing. The sample holds about 54,000 clones, 85% to 90% seen once. Specimen: PBMCs, collected from a glioma patient whose treatment included an IDH1 peptide vaccine. The receptor comes from a man aged 35 to 55 with glioma. The V call is TRBV7-6, the J call TRBJ2-3; D may be TRBD1 or TRBD2 (5 bases each). This chain's CDR3 is CASSLAGSRADTQYF. The DNA for the CDR3 is TGTGCCAGCAGCTTAGCTGGGAGCAGGGCAGATACGCAGTATTTT.